Sequencing of this TCR beta chain was carried out in a study of blood T cells in healthy people across ages (dated by TCRdb to the mid-2010s). About the study as a whole: In model experiments, roughly one uniquely barcoded TCR beta cDNA molecule per two T cells was captured by template switching. To track age-related changes in TCR beta repertoire diversity, the study relied on deep sequencing normalized with unique cDNA molecular identifiers. Four age groups were formed from the donors: young (average approximately 17 years), middle-aged (roughly 38), aged (roughly 56) and long-lived (around 80). Donors of different ages were randomly distributed across sequencing lanes to avoid experimental bias. For two donors (one aged 18 to 30 and one aged 80 or older), the study analyzed two additional independent replicas of 1 million unique cDNA reads from the same blood draw. General study outcomes and caveats: The percentage of naive T cells measured by flow cytometry correlated strongly with observed TCR beta diversity. Total diversity estimates from one million sequenced T cells were considered lower bounds and underestimates. As age increased, observed TCR beta diversity per million T cells dropped in a roughly linear way, and a significant reduction was already evident by age around 41. Because the CMV infection status of the donors was unknown, age-related changes in expanded clonotypes may potentially have been confounded. Compared with the aged group, more naive CD4+ T cells, fewer expanded clones and increased TCR diversity were shown by the long-lived group, suggesting age selection. Bulk unsorted PBMC profiling prevented conclusive comparison of naive and antigen-experienced compartments.

This clonotype was seen a handful of times. The clone's antigen remains unknown. Base qualities are not at hand, and no much larger clone is one base apart. To prepare the library, 5' RACE was applied. These reads were obtained on an Illumina HiSeq 2500. The second PCR ran for roughly 7 to 12 cycles and used a J-beta primer mix along with a sample-barcoded 5' primer. A template-switch 5' adaptor carrying 12 random nucleotides introduced a unique molecular identifier onto each TCR beta cDNA molecule. Each sample yielded at least 2.5 million CDR3-containing paired-end reads. All of the RNA was converted into first-strand cDNA using the Mint cDNA synthesis kit, with a TRBC-specific oligonucleotide serving as the primer. Following uracil-DNA glycosylase treatment, a first 18-cycle PCR with universal primers M1SS and BC2_uni_R was performed on all cDNA. In the paper's pipeline: For normalization, 1 million high-quality reads were randomly selected from each sample, with every read carrying a distinct molecular identifier. Reads with shared molecular identifiers were discarded instead of being binned into consensus sequences. MiTCR, with a Q25 quality threshold and the strictest error-elimination algorithm, was used for CDR3 identification, clonotype clustering and error correction. A nonparametric unseen species model with Euler transformation was used to estimate lower-bound total TCR beta diversity. The public reads were reanalyzed by TCRdb: fastp trimming at Q25, MiXCR alignment, in-frame beta chains only. CDR3 protein duplicates are merged, each entry listing the most common genes and DNA. The authors' filters were not applied to this entry. This sample is represented by roughly 1.6 million distinct CDR3 sequences; about 35% of them were singletons. 11% of the sample goes to the ten largest clones.

The roughly 39 donors, aged about 6 to 95 years, were systemically healthy Caucasian individuals from Russia. Around 9.8 milliliters of peripheral blood were collected from each donor into EDTA-treated Vacutainer tubes. PBMCs were isolated by Ficoll-Paque density-gradient centrifugation, with at least 6 million obtained per sample. Total RNA was extracted from PBMCs with Trizol reagent, with at least 5 micrograms obtained per sample. Naive CD45RAhigh/CD27high T cell percentages were measured by flow cytometry on a PBMC aliquot from every donor. Measured from the cysteine to the phenylalanine, the CDR3 is 13 residues long. The DNA shown is the 39-base CDR3, in frame from base 1. V loses 1 base of germline sequence and J loses 3 bases, and the interval between the two ends is 4 bases. The germline V gene encodes CDR1 LGHNT and CDR2 FRNRAP.

The TCR sequence derives from a woman in her twenties or thirties in good health. Source material: blood. The chain joins TRBV12-5 to TRBJ2-1, with no confident D gene call. The CDR3 protein sequence reads: CASGLEYYNEQFF. The nucleotide sequence is TGTGCTAGTGGTTTGGAATACTACAATGAGCAGTTCTTC.